This TCR beta chain was captured by sequencing in a study of blood T cell repertoires in COVID-19. With 6 bases clipped from V and 4 bases from J, the junction kept 6 bases outside the gene matches. This CDR3 comprises 14 residues. Germline-derived CDR1 and CDR2 are MDHEN and SYDVKM. TCRdb's table, derived via immunoSEQ multiplex PCR, lists solely in-frame clones and lacks some. The sample lists hundreds of thousands of clones, roughly 83% occurring once. The source material was PBMCs or T cells enriched from blood (not recorded which). The chain uses TRBV28 and TRBJ2-3, with TRBD2 identical over 8 bases. This TCR was sampled from a woman in her 50s who had recovered from COVID-19. The DNA of the CDR3 is TGTGCCAGCAGATCCGGGACTAGTCCAGATACGCAGTATTTT. Protein product: CASRSGTSPDTQYF.